These 19 T cell receptor beta chains came from one sample sequenced in a study of regulatory T cells in long-lasting Graves disease (dated by TCRdb to about 2021). Library preparation was by multiplex PCR. Sequencing relied on an Illumina HiSeq 4000. CDR3 regions were amplified by Arm-PCR with iRepertoire HTBI primers to construct TCR beta libraries. Using fastp at Q25 and MiXCR, TCRdb reprocessed the public reads and kept productive beta chains. Each entry merges the rows of one CDR3 protein and shows their most common DNA and genes. This sample has 550,000 to 600,000 distinct CDR3 sequences in its table, and 15% to 20% of those were observed once. The biggest ten clones account for around 13% of the sample. The meaning of the sample's time point label: newly diagnosed GD, antithyroid drugs for less than 3 months. RNA was extracted from PBMCs in TRIzol for both TCR sequencing and RNA sequencing. The data also belong to a second study, concerning T cells in Graves' hyperthyroidism and ophthalmopathy.

The sequences come from peripheral blood mononuclear cells (PBMCs), collected at new diagnosis, from a patient treated with antithyroid drugs. All receptors come from a man younger than 35 with Graves disease. Donor details come from another sample of the same person, matched by shared clones.

A few counts support this clonotype. This chain links TRBV5-1 with TRBJ1-4; TRBD1 matches 7 bases. V lost 6 bases, J lost 3 bases, and 17 bases stayed unmatched. This CDR3 region has 18 residues. Germline CDR1 is SGHRS and CDR2 is YFSETQ. The CDR3 DNA reads TGCGCCAGCATGAGGACAGGACCGTTTTCAGTACCTAATGAAAAACTGTTTTTT. Its translation is CASMRTGPFSVPNEKLFF.

Concerning this clonotype itself: This sequence may be a read error, since a much larger clone differs from it by one base. This rearrangement joins TRBV27 to TRBJ2-1; 16 bases align to TRBD2. This CDR3 is 15 amino acids long. CDR1 is MNHEY, CDR2 SMNVEV, per germline (reference sequence). CDR3: CASSIGTSGRDERFF. The CDR3 nucleotides are TGTGCCAGCAGTATTGGGACTAGCGGGAGGGATGAGCGGTTCTTC.

J is TRBJ2-7 and V is TRBV30; TRBD1 matches at 11 bases. Germline assignment: CDR1 GTSNPN and CDR2 SVGIG (reference sequence). Trimming cost V 2 bases and J 7 bases; bases outside gene matches: 7. The CDR3 consists of 14 residues. In DNA form, the CDR3 reads TGTGCCTGGAGTTTAGGACAGGGGGCTCGAGAGCAGTACTTC. This encodes CAWSLGQGAREQYF.

This clonotype was counted between two and nine times. The V and J genes are TRBV5-1 and TRBJ2-7; TRBD1 agrees at 10 bases. The CDR3 length is 14 residues. The V segment lost 3 bases and the J segment 3 bases; nucleotides outside the gene matches: 3. Germline V gene lookup returns CDR1 SGHRS and CDR2 YFSETQ. Here the CDR3 DNA reads TGCGCCAGCAGCTCGACAGGGGGCAACTACGAGCAGTACTTC. Encoded protein: CASSSTGGNYEQYF.

This clonotype showed up just a few times. This chain connects TRBV5-6 to TRBJ1-5; D gene unclear. Germline CDR1 SGHDT, CDR2 YYEEEE. Trimming left V 2 bases short and J 2 bases short, with 14 bases between. The CDR3 totals 16 residues. The CDR3 coding sequence is TGTGCCAGCAGCTTCCCCGGGGTGAGCGGCAATCAGCCCCAGCATTTT. Translation gives CASSFPGVSGNQPQHF.

This clonotype has at least ten counts. The gene calls are TRBV20-1 and TRBJ2-3; 11 bases line up with TRBD2. CDR1 and CDR2 from the germline V gene are DFQATT and SNEGSKA (reference sequence). V was pared by 6 bases and J by 5 bases, with 10 bases of the junction left unmatched. There are 15 residues in the CDR3. CDR3 coding DNA: TGCAGTGCGGAACGACTAGCGGGAAAAGAAGATACGCAGTATTTT. Its translation is CSAERLAGKEDTQYF.

There are many counts of this clonotype. The chain links TRBV12-3 or TRBV12-4 to TRBJ2-1, with unresolved D. The V and J ends lost 8 bases and 4 bases respectively, with 12 bases between them. CDR3 length: 13 residues. The CDR3 bases are TGTGCCAGCTTCCGGACGCAATACAATGAGCAGTTCTTC. This encodes CASFRTQYNEQFF.

Comment on this clonotype: At one boundary the junction diverges from the germline segment, which might be a read error. The chain couples TRBV9 to TRBJ2-6; D may be TRBD2 (6 bases). Germline V gene sequence: CDR1 SGDLS, CDR2 YYNGEE. The CDR3 loop spans 17 amino acids. The CDR3 reads CASSLSTSLSRANVLTF. The CDR3, as DNA: TGTGCCAGCAGCCTGTCTACTAGCCTCTCTAGGGCCAACGTCCTGACTTTC.

This clonotype has at least ten counts. The chain combines TRBV20-1 with TRBJ2-5; D is perhaps TRBD2 (5 bases). The CDR3 sequence is 13 residues long. Germline CDR1 DFQATT, CDR2 SNEGSKA (reference sequence). V dropped 3 bases and J dropped 1 base, with 9 bases sitting between them. CDR3 bases: TGCAGTGCTAGGACTAACCTCCAAGAGACCCAGTACTTC. Translation gives CSARTNLQETQYF.

This clonotype has more than one count but fewer than ten. V and J are TRBV5-1 and TRBJ1-1, with D perhaps matching TRBD1 (5 bases). The germline V and J ends were trimmed by 4 bases and 10 bases, with 20 bases remaining between them. The CDR3 length is 14 residues. Germline assignment: CDR1 SGHRS and CDR2 YFSETQ. CDR3 nucleotides: TGCGCCAGCAGCACCCAGGGACGGTCTGGCGTAGCTTTCTTT. Translating gives CASSTQGRSGVAFF.

This clonotype was seen more than once but under ten times. A much larger clone differs from this one at a single base, so this may be a read error. The rearrangement uses TRBV9 and TRBJ2-1; TRBD1 aligns across 9 bases. Looked up from germline, CDR1 is SGDLS and CDR2 is YYNGEE. The J segment lost 9 bases and the V segment lost 4 bases, leaving 8 bases of the junction unmatched. This CDR3 has 14 amino acids. CDR3 sequence reads: CASSFGTGSSEQFF. The CDR3 nucleotides read TGTGCCAGCAGCTTCGGGACAGGGTCCAGTGAGCAGTTCTTC.

The V call is TRBV7-9, the J call TRBJ2-7; a possible D gene is TRBD1 (8 bases). In germline, CDR1 is SEHNR, CDR2 FQNEAQ (reference sequence). This CDR3 spans 16 amino acids. Trimming took 6 bases from V and 7 from J, leaving 25 bases between them. CDR3 bases: TGTGCCAGCAGTGGACAGGGTGGCGGGAGAGTCTTAGAGCAGTACTTC. It translates to CASSGQGGGRVLEQYF.

The rearrangement uses TRBV5-5 and TRBJ2-7; the D is unclear. This CDR3 is built from 14 residues. Germline CDR1 and CDR2: SGHKS and YYEKEE (reference sequence). V was cut by 4 bases and J by 2 bases, with 13 bases left in between. The CDR3 loop is CASSPETQPYEQYF. For the CDR3, the DNA is TGTGCCAGCAGCCCCGAGACACAACCCTACGAGCAGTACTTC.

On this clonotype itself: A much larger clone is a single base away; this may be a read error. The V gene is TRBV7-9, the J gene TRBJ2-1; tentatively, D is TRBD1 or TRBD2 (7 bases each). CDR1 SEHNR and CDR2 FQNEAQ come from the germline V gene (reference sequence). The V end lost 5 bases, the J end lost 8 bases, and 19 bases lay between the germline ends. The CDR3 is made up of 15 amino acids. The CDR3 spells CASSLGRDRDDEQFF. CDR3 sequence (DNA): TGTGCCAGCAGCCTAGGGAGGGACAGAGACGATGAGCAGTTCTTC.

V is TRBV29-1 and J is TRBJ2-7; 11 nucleotides align to TRBD1. The CDR3 length is 14 residues. CDR1 and CDR2 from the germline V gene are SQVTM and ANQGSEA. The junction had 7 bases not matched to a gene; V was cut back by 7 bases and J by 2 bases. CDR3 in amino acids: CSGARDRGAYEQYF. CDR3 bases: TGCAGCGGGGCCCGGGACAGGGGGGCCTACGAGCAGTACTTC.

This clonotype has ten or more counts. The CDR3 DNA sequence: TGTGCCAGCAAGGACTTCTCCTACGAGCAGTACTTC. Amino acids: CASKDFSYEQYF. This chain links TRBV6-1 with TRBJ2-7; weak D call: TRBD2 (5 bases). Trimming took off 7 bases at V and 0 bases at J, with 7 bases between the two ends. Germline assignment: CDR1 MNHNS and CDR2 SASEGT. The CDR3 totals 12 residues.

Details on this clonotype: Just one base apart from a much larger clone, this may be a read error. V and J are TRBV6-2 or TRBV6-3 and TRBJ2-3; D is unresolved. The CDR3 length is 13 residues. The germline V gene encodes CDR1 MNHEY and CDR2 SVGEGT. V was clipped by 4 bases and J by 6 bases, with 11 bases between them. The CDR3 here is CASSCKFLDTQYF. The CDR3 nucleotides are TGTGCCAGCAGTTGTAAGTTTCTCGATACGCAGTATTTT.

This clonotype was seen at least ten times. The gene calls are TRBV7-2 and TRBJ2-3; D is undetermined. The CDR3 sequence is 15 residues long. CDR1 and CDR2 (germline): SGHTA, FQGNSA. Trimming shortened V by 1 base and J by 0 bases, and 8 bases separated the two germline ends. This CDR3 is CASSLGHLSTDTQYF. The CDR3 DNA sequence: TGTGCCAGCAGCTTAGGACATCTTAGCACAGATACGCAGTATTTT.

This clonotype was observed at least ten times. The V and J genes are TRBV7-2 and TRBJ1-5; no firm D call. The germline gives CDR1 SGHTA, CDR2 FQGNSA. Trimming left V 4 bases short and J 0 bases short, with 16 bases between. CDR3 length equals 17 residues. The CDR3 spells CASSSTQRTNSNQPQHF. CDR3 bases: TGTGCCAGCAGCTCAACCCAGCGTACCAATAGCAATCAGCCCCAGCATTTT.